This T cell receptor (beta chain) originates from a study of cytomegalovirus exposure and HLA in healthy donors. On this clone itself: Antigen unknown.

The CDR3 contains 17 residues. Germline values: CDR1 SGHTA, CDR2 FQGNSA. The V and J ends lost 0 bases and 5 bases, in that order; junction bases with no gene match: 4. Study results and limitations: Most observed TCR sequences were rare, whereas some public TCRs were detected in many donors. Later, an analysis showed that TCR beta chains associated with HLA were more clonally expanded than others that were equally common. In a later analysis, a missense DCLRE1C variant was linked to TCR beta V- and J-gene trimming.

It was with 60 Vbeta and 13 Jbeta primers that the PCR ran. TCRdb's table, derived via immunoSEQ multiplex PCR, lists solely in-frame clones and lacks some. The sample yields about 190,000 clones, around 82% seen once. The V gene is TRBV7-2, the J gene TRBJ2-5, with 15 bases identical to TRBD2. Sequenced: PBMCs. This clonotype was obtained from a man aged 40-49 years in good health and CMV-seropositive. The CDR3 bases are TGTGCCAGCAGCTTAGCGGGGACTAGCGGGAGGTGGGAGACCCAGTACTTC. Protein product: CASSLAGTSGRWETQYF.